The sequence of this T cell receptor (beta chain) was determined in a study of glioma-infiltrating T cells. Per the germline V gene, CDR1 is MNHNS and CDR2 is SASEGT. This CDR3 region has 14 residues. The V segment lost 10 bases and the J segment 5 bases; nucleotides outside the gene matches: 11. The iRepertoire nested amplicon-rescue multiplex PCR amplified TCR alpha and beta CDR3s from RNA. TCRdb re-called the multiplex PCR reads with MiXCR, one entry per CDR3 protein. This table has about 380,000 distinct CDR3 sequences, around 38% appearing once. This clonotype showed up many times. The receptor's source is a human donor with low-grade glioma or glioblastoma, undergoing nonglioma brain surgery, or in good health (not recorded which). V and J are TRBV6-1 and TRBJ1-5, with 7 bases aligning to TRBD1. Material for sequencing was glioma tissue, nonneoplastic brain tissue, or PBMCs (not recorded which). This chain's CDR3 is CATINRDSHQPQHF. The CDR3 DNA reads TGTGCCACCATTAACCGGGACAGCCATCAGCCCCAGCATTTT.